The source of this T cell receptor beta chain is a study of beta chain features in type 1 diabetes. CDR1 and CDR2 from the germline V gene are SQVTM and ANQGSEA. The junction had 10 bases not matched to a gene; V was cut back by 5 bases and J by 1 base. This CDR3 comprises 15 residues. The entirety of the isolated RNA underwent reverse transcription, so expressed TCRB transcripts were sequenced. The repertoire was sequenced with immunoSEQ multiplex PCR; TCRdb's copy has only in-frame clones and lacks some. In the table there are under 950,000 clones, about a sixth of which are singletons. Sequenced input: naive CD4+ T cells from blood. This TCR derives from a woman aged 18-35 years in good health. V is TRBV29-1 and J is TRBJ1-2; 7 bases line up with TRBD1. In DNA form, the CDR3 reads TGCAGCGTTACCGGGGTGGCAGGGGGTAACTATGGCTACACCTTC. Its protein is CSVTGVAGGNYGYTF.